This T cell receptor (beta chain) was sequenced for a study of identical twins. Study observations and caveats: Cord blood beta clonotypes present at high abundance carried fewer insertions; no such pattern appeared in memory repertoires. Zero-insertion results could be subject to partial confounding by invariant MAIT and iNKT cells.

Only healthy Caucasians were included as donors. Germline V lookup: CDR1 MDHEN, CDR2 SYDVKM. CDR3 length: 13 amino acids. Turning to this clonotype: Antigen specificity is unknown. One junction end does not reproduce the germline sequence, and a read error may be involved.

Each CDR3 protein gets one entry after TCRdb re-called the 5' RACE reads with MiXCR. The repertoire holds under 1 million distinct CDR3 sequences, with approximately 13% as singletons. These data were also filed under a second study, of yellow fever vaccine responses in identical twins.

This receptor was obtained from a young woman in good health. Material: PBMCs. The chain employs TRBV28 and TRBJ2-7; maybe TRBD1 (6 bases). Here the CDR3 DNA reads TGTGCCAGCAGTAAGGGACACTCCTCCGAGCAGTACTTC. This sequence encodes CASSKGHSSEQYF.